A selection of T cell receptor beta chains follows, all from one sample in a study of blood T cells in healthy people across ages. MiXCR, applied by TCRdb to the 5' RACE reads, yields one record per CDR3 protein. The sample has about 760,000 distinct CDR3 sequences, about 61% seen once. The sequenced sample was blood. These receptors came from a middle-aged man in good health. Both conserved end residues are part of each CDR3. D genes are given only for firm matches. Size is stated for part of the rows, as once, few or many counts, or as a class when the clone is expanded.

J gene	D gene	V gene	clone size	CDR3 DNA	CDR3 protein
TRBJ2-1	-	TRBV27	few	TGTGCCAGCAGCGAGGCCCCGAGACGGAATGAGCAGTTCTTC	CASSEAPRRNEQFF
TRBJ2-1	-	TRBV4-1	-	TGCGCCAGCAGCCAAGATTCGAGACAGACATGGGACGATGAGCAGTTCTTC	CASSQDSRQTWDDEQFF
TRBJ1-2	-	TRBV6-5	few	TGTGCCAGCAGTTACCCAAACCAGGGATCGTATGGCTACACCTTC	CASSYPNQGSYGYTF
TRBJ2-3	-	TRBV29-1	few	TGCAGCGTTGAAGTAAGCGGAGATACGCAGTATTTT	CSVEVSGDTQYF
TRBJ1-3	-	TRBV6-6	-	TGTGCCAGCAGTTACTCTGCAGGGAGTGGAAACACCATATATTTT	CASSYSAGSGNTIYF
TRBJ2-4	-	TRBV7-3	many	TGTGCCAGCAGCTCCGGGGTAGTAAGAGACATTCAGTACTTC	CASSSGVVRDIQYF
TRBJ1-1	-	TRBV18	-	TGTGCCAGCTCACCAATATCTGGGCGAGAGGCTGAAGCTTTCTTT	CASSPISGREAEAFF
TRBJ2-3	-	TRBV4-2	-	TGTGCCAGCAGCCCAGAAGTCCAGCGTGTGGCAGATACGCAGTATTTT	CASSPEVQRVADTQYF
TRBJ2-3	TRBD2	TRBV13	few	TGTGCCAGCAGCCCCAGCTCCACTAGCGGGCCCGCAGATACGCAGTATTTT	CASSPSSTSGPADTQYF
TRBJ2-3	TRBD2	TRBV5-1	-	TGCGCCAGCAGCTTAAGCGGGAGGTCCGCAGATACGCAGTATTTT	CASSLSGRSADTQYF
TRBJ2-5	TRBD1	TRBV7-3	-	TGTGCCAGCAGCAAGGGAGGGACAGGGGGCAGTAGGACCCAGTACTTC	CASSKGGTGGSRTQYF
TRBJ2-7	-	TRBV12-3/TRBV12-4	-	TGTGCCAGCAGTTCCCCGGGACACCTAACCTACGAGCAGTACTTC	CASSSPGHLTYEQYF
TRBJ1-4	TRBD1	TRBV5-1	-	TGCGCCAGCAGCTTACAGGGGGCTGGAGGTGGGAATGAAAAACTGTTTTTT	CASSLQGAGGGNEKLFF
TRBJ1-5	-	TRBV7-2	-	TGTGCCAGCAGCTTAGAAGTGGCAGCCCGGGGACAGCCCCAGCATTTT	CASSLEVAARGQPQHF
TRBJ2-7	TRBD2	TRBV25-1	few	TGTGCCAGCAGTAGCCCACAATCGGGACTAGCGGGAGGCTACGAGCAGTACTTC	CASSSPQSGLAGGYEQYF
TRBJ2-4	TRBD2	TRBV20-1	once	TGCAGTGCCCTGTGGGATAGCGGGAGGCTACTCACCAAAAACATTCAGTACTTC	CSALWDSGRLLTKNIQYF
TRBJ1-5	-	TRBV7-2	-	TGTGCCAGCAGCTTAGAGTGGGATCAGCCCCAGCATTTT	CASSLEWDQPQHF
TRBJ1-2	-	TRBV4-2	many	TGTGCCAGCAGCCAAGACGCGGCAGTAGCTAACTATGGCTACACCTTC	CASSQDAAVANYGYTF
TRBJ2-1	TRBD1	TRBV7-8	-	TGTGCCAGCAGCCAGCGGACAGGGAATGAGCAGTTCTTC	CASSQRTGNEQFF
TRBJ2-2	-	TRBV5-1	-	TGCGCCAGTAACCGGGACACATCGAACACCGGGGAGCTGTTTTTT	CASNRDTSNTGELFF
TRBJ2-7	-	TRBV5-1	-	TGCGCCAGCAGCTTGACTGAATCCTACGAGCAGTACTTC	CASSLTESYEQYF
TRBJ2-5	TRBD2	TRBV4-3	-	TGCGCCAGCAGCCAAGATGTCGTGGCTAGCGGGAGGATTGGTGGAGAGACCCAGTACTTC	CASSQDVVASGRIGGETQYF
TRBJ1-4	-	TRBV20-1	-	TGCAGTGCTAAGACAACAGGGAGTAATGAAAAACTGTTTTTT	CSAKTTGSNEKLFF
TRBJ2-7	-	TRBV20-1	many	TGCAGTGCTACTAGGACAGATAGCTCCTACGAGCAGTACTTC	CSATRTDSSYEQYF
TRBJ2-7	TRBD1	TRBV9	many	TGTGCCAGCAGCCCGAGGGACAGCTCCTACGAGCAGTACTTC	CASSPRDSSYEQYF
TRBJ2-7	-	TRBV12-3/TRBV12-4	few	TGTGCCAGCAGTTTTCGGGGGGCCCTCGAGCAGTACTTC	CASSFRGALEQYF
TRBJ1-4	TRBD1	TRBV20-1	-	TGCAGTGCTAGCGACACTAGGGGGCAGGGTGAAAAACTGTTTTTT	CSASDTRGQGEKLFF
TRBJ2-3	TRBD2	TRBV12-3/TRBV12-4	-	TGCGCCGGGCGGGGGGACACAGGTACGCAGTATTTT	CAGRGDTGTQYF
TRBJ2-7	-	TRBV10-3	few	TGTGCCATCAGTGATAGTCGGGCGGTCTCCTACGAGCAGTACTTC	CAISDSRAVSYEQYF
TRBJ2-3	TRBD2	TRBV6-5	few	TGTGCCAGCAGTTACTCGGCACTAGCGTCAACTAATACGCAGTATTTT	CASSYSALASTNTQYF
TRBJ1-4	-	TRBV9	-	TGTGCCAGCAGTAAAACAGGGTTGGGGACTAATGAAAAACTGTTTTTT	CASSKTGLGTNEKLFF
TRBJ2-5	-	TRBV29-1	-	TGCAGCGTTGTGTGGGGAGGAGAGACCCAGTACTTC	CSVVWGGETQYF
TRBJ1-2	-	TRBV12-3/TRBV12-4	-	TGTGCCAGCAGTTCACAGGGATGGGGTGGCTACACCTTC	CASSSQGWGGYTF
TRBJ2-7	TRBD2	TRBV27	-	TGTGCCAGTGGACGGGAGGAGGTCCCCTACGAGCAGTACTTC	CASGREEVPYEQYF
TRBJ2-5	TRBD1	TRBV4-1	-	TGCGCCAGCAGCCAAGGAGACAGGGTACAAGAGACCCAGTACTTC	CASSQGDRVQETQYF
TRBJ2-1	-	TRBV2	many	TGTGCCAGCAGTGTCGGCTATAACAATGAGCAGTTCTTC	CASSVGYNNEQFF
TRBJ2-3	-	TRBV7-2	-	TGTGCCAGCAGCTTAGAGCCCTTAGCAAAGAGCACAGATACGCAGTATTTT	CASSLEPLAKSTDTQYF
TRBJ2-1	TRBD2	TRBV5-1	-	TGCGCCAGCAGCTTTCTAGCGGGGGGGCATGATGAGCAGTTCTTC	CASSFLAGGHDEQFF
TRBJ2-1	-	TRBV20-1	many	TGCAGTGCTAAAGACACCGCCAGGCACAATGAGCAGTTCTTC	CSAKDTARHNEQFF
TRBJ1-6	-	TRBV12-3/TRBV12-4	few	TGTGCCAGCAGTCCCAGGGTTGATAATTCACCCCTCCACTTT	CASSPRVDNSPLHF
TRBJ2-3	-	TRBV20-1	-	TGCAGTGCTAGGGGGGAAAGGGGCGGGGGCCTCACAGATACGCAGTATTTT	CSARGERGGGLTDTQYF
TRBJ2-4	TRBD1	TRBV3-1	few	TGTGCCAGCAGCGTGGGACAGGAAAATAACATTCAGTACTTC	CASSVGQENNIQYF
TRBJ2-5	TRBD2	TRBV7-2	-	TGTGCCAGCAGCTTAGGACTAGCGGGGCTCGAGGGAACGTACTTC	CASSLGLAGLEGTYF
TRBJ1-4	TRBD1	TRBV6-6	-	TGTGCCAGCAGTTACTTGGACAGGGTAAATGAAAAACTGTTTTTT	CASSYLDRVNEKLFF
TRBJ1-1	-	TRBV5-1	-	TGCGCCAGCAGCCGCTCGGTTCTTCACACTGAAGCTTTCTTT	CASSRSVLHTEAFF
TRBJ2-1	-	TRBV7-2	-	TGTGCCAGCAGCTTAGGGGGCGCAGGGCGGCACAATGAGCAGTTCTTC	CASSLGGAGRHNEQFF
TRBJ2-5	-	TRBV9	-	TGTGCCAGCAGCGTTCAATCGGGACGAAACCAAGAGACCCAGTACTTC	CASSVQSGRNQETQYF
TRBJ1-1	-	TRBV15	-	TGTGCCACCAGCAGAGGAGAACTACTAGGCCCTGACGCTGAAGCTTTCTTT	CATSRGELLGPDAEAFF